The 4 T cell receptor beta chains in this list originate from one sample, sequenced in a study of T cell responses to AZD1222 COVID-19 vaccine. Produced via immunoSEQ multiplex PCR; TCRdb's table is partial and in-frame only. The sample includes over 35,000 clones, about four fifths of them seen just once. The source material was peripheral blood, sampled 28 days after the second dose of the MenACWY control vaccine. These receptors were taken from an adult who received the MenACWY meningococcal vaccine as a control.

V is TRBV5-4 and J is TRBJ1-6; perhaps TRBD1 as D (6 bases). V lost 6 bases and J 7 bases, leaving 14 bases between the germline ends. This CDR3 comprises 14 residues. Germline CDR1 SGHNT, CDR2 YYREEE (reference sequence). CDR3 in DNA: TGTGCCAGCACACTGGACAGAAAGAATTCACCCCTCCACTTT. Encoded protein: CASTLDRKNSPLHF.

J is TRBJ2-5 and V is TRBV5-1; tentative D call: TRBD2 (5 bases). From germline, CDR1 is SGHRS and CDR2 YFSETQ. This CDR3 has 14 amino acids. Deletions cut 4 bases from V and 2 bases from J, with 12 bases between. The CDR3 spells CASSRGQAQETQYF. In nucleotides, the CDR3 is TGCGCCAGCAGCCGGGGTCAGGCTCAAGAGACCCAGTACTTC.

The V and J genes are TRBV5-1 and TRBJ1-1, with D unclear. There are 15 residues in the CDR3. Between the trimmed V and J ends, which lost 3 bases and 0 bases, there was a span of 12 bases. Germline lookup yields CDR1 SGHRS and CDR2 YFSETQ. CDR3 DNA sequence: TGCGCCAGCAGCTCTGCCAATAACCTGAACACTGAAGCTTTCTTT. This codes for CASSSANNLNTEAFF.

The chain uses TRBV6-5 and TRBJ1-2; D uncertain. The CDR3 totals 13 residues. The V gene lost 6 bases and the J gene lost 1 base, with 9 bases spanning the gap. Germline CDR1 reads MNHEY; CDR2 reads SVGAGI. The CDR3 loop is CASRTSYNYGYTF. The CDR3 DNA is TGTGCCAGCAGGACCAGCTATAACTATGGCTACACCTTC.